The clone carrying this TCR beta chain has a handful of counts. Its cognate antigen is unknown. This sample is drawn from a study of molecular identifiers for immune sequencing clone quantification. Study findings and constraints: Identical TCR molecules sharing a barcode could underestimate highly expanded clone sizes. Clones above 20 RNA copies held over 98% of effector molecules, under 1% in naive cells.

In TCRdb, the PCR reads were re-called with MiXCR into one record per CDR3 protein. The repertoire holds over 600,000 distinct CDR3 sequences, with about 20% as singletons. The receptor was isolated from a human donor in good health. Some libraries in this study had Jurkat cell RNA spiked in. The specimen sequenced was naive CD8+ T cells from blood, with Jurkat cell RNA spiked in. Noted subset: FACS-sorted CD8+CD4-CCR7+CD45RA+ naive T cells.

For the CDR3, the DNA is TGTGCCAGCAGCTTGGTCTTCGGGCAGTACGTCGATGAGCAGTTCTTC. The encoded protein is CASSLVFGQYVDEQFF. The chain carries TRBV5-4 and TRBJ2-1; D remains ambiguous. Between the trimmed V and J ends, which lost 0 bases and 8 bases, there was a span of 18 bases. Germline values: CDR1 SGHNT, CDR2 YYREEE (reference sequence). The CDR3 consists of 16 residues.